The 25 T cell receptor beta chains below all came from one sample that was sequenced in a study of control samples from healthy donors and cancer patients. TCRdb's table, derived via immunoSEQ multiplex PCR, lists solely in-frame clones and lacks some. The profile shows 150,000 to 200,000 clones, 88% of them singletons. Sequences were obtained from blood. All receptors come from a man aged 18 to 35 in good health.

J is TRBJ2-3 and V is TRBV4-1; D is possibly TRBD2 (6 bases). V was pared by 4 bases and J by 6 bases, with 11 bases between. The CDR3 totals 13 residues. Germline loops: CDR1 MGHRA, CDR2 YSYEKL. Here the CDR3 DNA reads TGCGCCAGCAGCCTGGTCGGAGGGGATACGCAGTATTTT. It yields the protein CASSLVGGDTQYF.

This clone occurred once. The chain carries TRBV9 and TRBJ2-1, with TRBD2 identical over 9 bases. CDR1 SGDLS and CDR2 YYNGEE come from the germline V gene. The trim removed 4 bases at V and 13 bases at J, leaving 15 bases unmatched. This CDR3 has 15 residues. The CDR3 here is CASSSGAGGQSAQFF. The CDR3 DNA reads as TGTGCCAGCAGCTCGGGAGCGGGGGGTCAAAGTGCTCAGTTCTTC. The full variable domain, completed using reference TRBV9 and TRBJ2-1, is DSGVTQTPKHLITATGQRVTLRCSPRSGDLSVYWYQQSLDQGLQFLIQYYNGEERAKGNILERFSAQQFPDLHSELNLSSLELGDSALYFCASSSGAGGQSAQFFGPGTRLTVL.

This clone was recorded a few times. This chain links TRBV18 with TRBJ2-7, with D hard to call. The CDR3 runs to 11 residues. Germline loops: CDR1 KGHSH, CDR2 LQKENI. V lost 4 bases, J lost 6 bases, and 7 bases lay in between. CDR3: CASSQGTEQYF. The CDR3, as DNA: TGTGCCAGCTCACAAGGTACCGAGCAGTACTTC.

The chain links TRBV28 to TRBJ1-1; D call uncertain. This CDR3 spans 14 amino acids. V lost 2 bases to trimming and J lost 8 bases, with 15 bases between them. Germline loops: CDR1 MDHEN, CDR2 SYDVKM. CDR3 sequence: CASSLVYKSSEAFF. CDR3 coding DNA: TGTGCCAGCAGTTTAGTGTATAAGTCTTCGGAAGCTTTCTTT.

The CDR3 loop reads CASSQDSVGGEQFF. CDR3 in DNA: TGTGCCAGCAGCCAAGACTCGGTCGGGGGTGAGCAGTTCTTC. The gene calls are TRBV3-1 (or the pseudogene TRBV3-2) and TRBJ2-1, with D maybe TRBD2 (6 bases). Germline CDR1 and CDR2: LGHDT and YNNKEL (reference sequence). CDR3 size: 14 residues. Trimming cost V 0 bases and J 9 bases, with 12 bases left between them.

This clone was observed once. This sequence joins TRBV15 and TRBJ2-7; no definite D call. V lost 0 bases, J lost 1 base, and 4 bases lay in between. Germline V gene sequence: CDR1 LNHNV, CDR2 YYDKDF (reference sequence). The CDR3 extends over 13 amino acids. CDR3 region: CATSRDRSYEQYF. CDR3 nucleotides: TGTGCCACCAGCAGAGACCGGTCCTACGAGCAGTACTTC.

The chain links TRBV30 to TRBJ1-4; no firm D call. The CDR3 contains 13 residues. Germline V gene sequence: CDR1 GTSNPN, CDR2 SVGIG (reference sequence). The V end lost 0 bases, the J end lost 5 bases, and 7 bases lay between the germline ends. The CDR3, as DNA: TGTGCCTGGAGTGTTCAGAAGAATGAAAAACTGTTTTTT. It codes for CAWSVQKNEKLFF.

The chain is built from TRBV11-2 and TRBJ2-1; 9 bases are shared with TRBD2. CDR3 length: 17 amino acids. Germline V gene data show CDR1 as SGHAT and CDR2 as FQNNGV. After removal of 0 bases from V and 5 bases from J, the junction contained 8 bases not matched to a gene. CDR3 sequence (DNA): TGTGCCAGCAGCTTAGACCCGGGACTAGCAGGGCACAATGAGCAGTTCTTC. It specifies CASSLDPGLAGHNEQFF.

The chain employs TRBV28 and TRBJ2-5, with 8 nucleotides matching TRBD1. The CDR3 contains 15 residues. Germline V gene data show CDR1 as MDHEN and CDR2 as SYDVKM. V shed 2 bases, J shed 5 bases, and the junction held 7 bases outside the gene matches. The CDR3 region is CASSLGQGQGETQYF. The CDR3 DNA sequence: TGTGCCAGCAGTTTAGGACAGGGACAAGGGGAGACCCAGTACTTC.

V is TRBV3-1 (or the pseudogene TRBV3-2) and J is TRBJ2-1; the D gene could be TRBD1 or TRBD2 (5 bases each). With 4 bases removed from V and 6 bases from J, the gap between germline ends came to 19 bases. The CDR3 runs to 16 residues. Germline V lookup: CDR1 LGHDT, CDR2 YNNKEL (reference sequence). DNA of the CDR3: TGTGCCAGCAGCCCCTTGGGTAAGGGGAGATTCAATGAGCAGTTCTTC. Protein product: CASSPLGKGRFNEQFF.

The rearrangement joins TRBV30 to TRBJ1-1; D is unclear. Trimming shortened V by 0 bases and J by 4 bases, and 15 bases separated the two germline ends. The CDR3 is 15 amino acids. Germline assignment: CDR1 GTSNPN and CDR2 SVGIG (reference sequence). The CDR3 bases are TGTGCCTGGAGTGTTAGCCCCGGCCGAGGCACTGAAGCTTTCTTT. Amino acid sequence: CAWSVSPGRGTEAFF.

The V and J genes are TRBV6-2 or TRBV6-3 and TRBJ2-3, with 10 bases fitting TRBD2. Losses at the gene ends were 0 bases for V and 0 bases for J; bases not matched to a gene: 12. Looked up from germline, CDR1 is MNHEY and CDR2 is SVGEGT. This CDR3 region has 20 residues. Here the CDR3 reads CASSYSRSLAGGSSTDTQYF. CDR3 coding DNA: TGTGCCAGCAGTTACTCGAGAAGCTTAGCGGGGGGCAGCAGCACAGATACGCAGTATTTT.

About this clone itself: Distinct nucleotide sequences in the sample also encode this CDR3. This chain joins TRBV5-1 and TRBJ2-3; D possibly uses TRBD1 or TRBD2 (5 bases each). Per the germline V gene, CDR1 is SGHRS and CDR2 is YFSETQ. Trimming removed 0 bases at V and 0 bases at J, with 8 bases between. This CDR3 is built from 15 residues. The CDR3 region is CASSLAGGSTDTQYF. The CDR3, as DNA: TGCGCCAGCAGCTTGGCTGGGGGAAGCACAGATACGCAGTATTTT.

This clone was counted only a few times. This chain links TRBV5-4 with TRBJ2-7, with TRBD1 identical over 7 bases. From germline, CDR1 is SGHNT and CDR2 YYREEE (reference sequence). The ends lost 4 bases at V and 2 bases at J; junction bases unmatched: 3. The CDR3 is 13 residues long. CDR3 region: CASSKDRTYEQYF. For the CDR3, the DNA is TGTGCCAGCAGCAAGGACAGGACCTACGAGCAGTACTTC.

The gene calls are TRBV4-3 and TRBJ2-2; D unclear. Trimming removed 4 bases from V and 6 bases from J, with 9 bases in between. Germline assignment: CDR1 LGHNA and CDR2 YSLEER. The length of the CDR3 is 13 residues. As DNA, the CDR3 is TGCGCCAGCAGCCGAAGCGAGGCCGGGGAGCTGTTTTTT. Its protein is CASSRSEAGELFF.

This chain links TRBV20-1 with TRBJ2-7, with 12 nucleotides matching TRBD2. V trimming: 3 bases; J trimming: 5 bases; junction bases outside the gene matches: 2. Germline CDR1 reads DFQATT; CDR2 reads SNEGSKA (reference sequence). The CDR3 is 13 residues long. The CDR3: CSASGLAGNEQYF. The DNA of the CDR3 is TGCAGTGCTAGTGGACTAGCGGGAAACGAGCAGTACTTC.

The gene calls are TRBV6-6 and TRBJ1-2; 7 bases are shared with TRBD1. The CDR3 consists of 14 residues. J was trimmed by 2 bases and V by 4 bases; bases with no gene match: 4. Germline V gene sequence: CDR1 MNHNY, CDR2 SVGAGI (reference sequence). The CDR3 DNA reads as TGTGCCAGCAGTTTAGGCAGGGGGAACTATGGCTACACCTTC. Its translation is CASSLGRGNYGYTF.

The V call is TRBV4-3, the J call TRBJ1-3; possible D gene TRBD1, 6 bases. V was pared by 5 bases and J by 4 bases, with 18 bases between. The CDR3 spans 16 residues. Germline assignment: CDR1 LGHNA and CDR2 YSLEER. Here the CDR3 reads CASSGDVRGPGNTIYF. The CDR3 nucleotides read TGCGCCAGCAGCGGAGATGTCCGGGGGCCAGGAAACACCATATATTTT.

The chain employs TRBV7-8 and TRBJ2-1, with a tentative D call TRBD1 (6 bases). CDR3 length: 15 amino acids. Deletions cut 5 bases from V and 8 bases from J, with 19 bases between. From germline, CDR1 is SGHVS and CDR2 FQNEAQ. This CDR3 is CASSDRDTRQDEQFF. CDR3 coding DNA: TGTGCCAGCAGCGACCGGGACACGCGACAAGATGAGCAGTTCTTC.

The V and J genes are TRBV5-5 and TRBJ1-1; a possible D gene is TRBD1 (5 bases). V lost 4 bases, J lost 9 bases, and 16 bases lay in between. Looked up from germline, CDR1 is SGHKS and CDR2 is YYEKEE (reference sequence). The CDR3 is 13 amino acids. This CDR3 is CASSHNQGFQAFF. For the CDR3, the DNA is TGTGCCAGCAGCCACAACCAGGGCTTTCAAGCTTTCTTT.

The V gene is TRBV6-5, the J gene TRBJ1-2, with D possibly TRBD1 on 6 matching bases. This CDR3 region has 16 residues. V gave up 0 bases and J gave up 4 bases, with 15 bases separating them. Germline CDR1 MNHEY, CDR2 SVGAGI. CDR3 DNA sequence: TGTGCCAGCAGTTACTCGATCGGGGAAGGGGGCTATGGCTACACCTTC. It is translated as CASSYSIGEGGYGYTF.

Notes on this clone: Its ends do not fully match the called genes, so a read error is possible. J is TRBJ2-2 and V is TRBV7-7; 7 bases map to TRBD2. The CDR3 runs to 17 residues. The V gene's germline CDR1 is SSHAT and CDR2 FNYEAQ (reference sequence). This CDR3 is CASSTIRGVHNTGELFF. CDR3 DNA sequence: TGTGCTAGCAGCACAATTCGGGGGGTACATAACACCGGGGAGCTGTTTTTT.

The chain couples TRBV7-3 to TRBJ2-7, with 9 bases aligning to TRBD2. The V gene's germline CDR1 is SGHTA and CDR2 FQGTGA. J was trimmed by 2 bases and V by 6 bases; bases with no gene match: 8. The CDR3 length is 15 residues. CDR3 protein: CASRQRLAATYEQYF. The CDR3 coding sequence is TGTGCCAGCAGACAAAGACTAGCGGCTACCTACGAGCAGTACTTC.

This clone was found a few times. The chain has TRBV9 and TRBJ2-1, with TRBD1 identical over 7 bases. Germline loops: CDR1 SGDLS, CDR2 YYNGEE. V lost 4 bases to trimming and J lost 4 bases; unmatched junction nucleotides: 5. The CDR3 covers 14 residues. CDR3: CASSHRDSYNEQFF. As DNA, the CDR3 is TGTGCCAGCAGCCACCGGGACAGTTACAATGAGCAGTTCTTC.

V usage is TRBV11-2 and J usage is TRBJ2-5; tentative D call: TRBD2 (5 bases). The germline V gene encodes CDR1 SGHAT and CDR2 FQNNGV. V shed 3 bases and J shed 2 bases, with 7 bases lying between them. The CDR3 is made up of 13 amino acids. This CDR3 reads CASSFGEQETQYF. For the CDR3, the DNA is TGTGCCAGCAGCTTCGGGGAACAAGAGACCCAGTACTTC.